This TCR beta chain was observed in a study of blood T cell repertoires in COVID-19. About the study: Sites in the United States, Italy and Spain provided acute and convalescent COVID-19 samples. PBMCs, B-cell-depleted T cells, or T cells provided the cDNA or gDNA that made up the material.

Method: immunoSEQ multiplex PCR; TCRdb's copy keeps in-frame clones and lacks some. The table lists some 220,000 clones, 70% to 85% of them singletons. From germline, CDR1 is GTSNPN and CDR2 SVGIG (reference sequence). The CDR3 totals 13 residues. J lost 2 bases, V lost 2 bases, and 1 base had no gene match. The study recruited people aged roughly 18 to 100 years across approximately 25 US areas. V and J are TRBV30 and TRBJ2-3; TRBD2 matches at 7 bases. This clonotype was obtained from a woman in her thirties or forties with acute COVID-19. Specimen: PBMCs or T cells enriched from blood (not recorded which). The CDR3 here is CAWSRGVTDTQYF. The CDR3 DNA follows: TGTGCCTGGAGTCGGGGGGTCACAGATACGCAGTATTTT.